This T cell receptor beta chain was retrieved from a study of control samples from healthy donors and cancer patients. Profiled with immunoSEQ multiplex PCR; TCRdb holds only in-frame clones, not every one. The sample holds about 190,000 clones, approximately 91% seen once. CDR1 and CDR2 (germline): MNHEY, SVGAGI. This CDR3 comprises 13 residues. Between the trimmed V and J ends, which lost 11 bases and 4 bases, there was a span of 17 bases. This receptor was taken from a man between 25 and 39 years old in good health. Sequencing was performed on blood. The V gene is TRBV6-5, the J gene TRBJ1-2; possible D gene TRBD1, 6 bases. This CDR3 is CAGTEGGGYGYTF. Here the CDR3 DNA reads TGTGCCGGAACAGAGGGGGGGGGCTATGGCTACACCTTC.